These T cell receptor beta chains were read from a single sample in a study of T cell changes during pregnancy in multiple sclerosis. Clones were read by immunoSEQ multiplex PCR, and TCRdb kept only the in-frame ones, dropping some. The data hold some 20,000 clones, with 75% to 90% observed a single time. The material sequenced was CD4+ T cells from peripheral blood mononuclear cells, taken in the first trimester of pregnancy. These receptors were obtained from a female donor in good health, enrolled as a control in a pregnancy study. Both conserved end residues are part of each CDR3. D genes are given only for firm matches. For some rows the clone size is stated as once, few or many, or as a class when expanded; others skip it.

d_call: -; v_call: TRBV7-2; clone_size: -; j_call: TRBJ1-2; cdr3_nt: TGTGCCAGCAGCCCTACCCGGGTCGCGACGGCTTACACCTTC; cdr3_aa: CASSPTRVATAYTF
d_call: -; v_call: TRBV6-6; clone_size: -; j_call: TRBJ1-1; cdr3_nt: TGTGCCAGCAGTTGGCTGCAAAACACTGAAGCTTTCTTT; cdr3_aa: CASSWLQNTEAFF
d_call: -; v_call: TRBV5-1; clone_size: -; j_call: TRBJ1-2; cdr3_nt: TGCGCCAGCAGCTTGGACACCACAATCTATGGCTACACCTTC; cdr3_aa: CASSLDTTIYGYTF
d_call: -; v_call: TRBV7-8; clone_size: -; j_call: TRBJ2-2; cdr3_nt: TGTGCCAGCAGCTCCGGAGCGCGGGTTTCCACCGGGGAGCTGTTTTTT; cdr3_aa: CASSSGARVSTGELFF
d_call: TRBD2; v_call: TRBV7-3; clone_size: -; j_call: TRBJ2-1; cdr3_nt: TGTGCCAGCAGCTTAACCGGGCGCTCCGGGACTAGGAATGAGCAGTTCTTC; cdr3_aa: CASSLTGRSGTRNEQFF
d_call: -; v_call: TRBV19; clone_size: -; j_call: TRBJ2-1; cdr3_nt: TGTGCCAGTAGAGAGAAGCAGTTCTTC; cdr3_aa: CASREKQFF
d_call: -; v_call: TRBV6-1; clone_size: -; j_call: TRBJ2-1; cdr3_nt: TGTGCCAGCCTCCAGGGGGGCGGGATCTACAATGAGCAGTTCTTC; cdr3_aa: CASLQGGGIYNEQFF
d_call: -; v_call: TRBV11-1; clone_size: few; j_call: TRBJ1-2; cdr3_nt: TGTGCCAGCAGCTCTAGCAGGGGCTATGGCTACACCTTC; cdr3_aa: CASSSSRGYGYTF
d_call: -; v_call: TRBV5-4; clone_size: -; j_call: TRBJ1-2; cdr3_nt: TGTGCCAGCAGCTCTAGGCGGCAGGGTGGCTATGGCTACACCTTC; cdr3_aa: CASSSRRQGGYGYTF
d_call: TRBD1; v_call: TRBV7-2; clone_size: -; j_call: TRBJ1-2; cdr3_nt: TGTGCCAGCAGCCCGGCGGCGACAGGGGACGGCTACACCTTC; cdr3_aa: CASSPAATGDGYTF
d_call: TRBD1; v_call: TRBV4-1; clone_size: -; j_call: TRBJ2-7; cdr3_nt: TGCGCCAGCAGCCAAGAGGGGACAGGCGCTTCCTACGAGCAGTACTTC; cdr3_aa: CASSQEGTGASYEQYF
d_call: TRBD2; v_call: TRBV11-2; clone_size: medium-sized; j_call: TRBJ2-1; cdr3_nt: TGTGCCAGCAGCGACCCCGGGACTAGCGGGGGGGCGGGGCAGTTCTTC; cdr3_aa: CASSDPGTSGGAGQFF
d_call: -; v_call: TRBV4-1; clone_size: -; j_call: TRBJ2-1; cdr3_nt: TGCGCCAGCAGCCAAGGTCCGAGCTCCTACAATGAGCAGTTCTTC; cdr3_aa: CASSQGPSSYNEQFF
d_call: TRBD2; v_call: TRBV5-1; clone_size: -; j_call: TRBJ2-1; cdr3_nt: TGCGCCAGCAGCTCCCAGCGGGGGGCCCACAATGAGCAGTTCTTC; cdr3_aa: CASSSQRGAHNEQFF
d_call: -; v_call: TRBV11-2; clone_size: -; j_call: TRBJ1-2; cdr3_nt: TGTGCCAGCAGCCCGCGGAGCGACTATGGCTACACCTTC; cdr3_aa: CASSPRSDYGYTF
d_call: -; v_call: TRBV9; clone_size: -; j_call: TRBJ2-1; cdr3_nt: TGTGCCAGCAGCCAGAACAATGAGCAGTTCTTC; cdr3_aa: CASSQNNEQFF
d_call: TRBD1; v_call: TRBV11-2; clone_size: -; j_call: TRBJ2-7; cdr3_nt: TGTGCCAGCAGCTCGGGGACAGGGGGCGAGCAGTACTTC; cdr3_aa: CASSSGTGGEQYF
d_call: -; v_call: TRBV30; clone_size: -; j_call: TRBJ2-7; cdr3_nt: TGTGCCTGGAACAGCTTCTACGAGCAGTACTTC; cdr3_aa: CAWNSFYEQYF
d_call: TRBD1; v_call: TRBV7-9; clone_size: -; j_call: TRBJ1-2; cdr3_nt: TGTGCCAGCAGCTCCAGACAGGGAGTGAAGGGCTACACCTTC; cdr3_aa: CASSSRQGVKGYTF
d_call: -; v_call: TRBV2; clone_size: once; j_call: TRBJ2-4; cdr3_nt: TGTGCCAGCCAGGGGGGACGAGCCAAAAACATTCAGTACTTC; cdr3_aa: CASQGGRAKNIQYF
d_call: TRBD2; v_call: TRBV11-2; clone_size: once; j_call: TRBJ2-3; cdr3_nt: TGTGCCAGCAGCTTAGGCCTAGCGGGGGGGCCGGGTACGCAGTATTTT; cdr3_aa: CASSLGLAGGPGTQYF
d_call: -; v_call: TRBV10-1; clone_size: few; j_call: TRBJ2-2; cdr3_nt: TGCGCCAGCACGCGGATTGAGGGGGAGCTGTTTTTT; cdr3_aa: CASTRIEGELFF
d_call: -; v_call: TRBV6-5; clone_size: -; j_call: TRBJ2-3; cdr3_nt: TGTGCCAGCAGAAAGGGGGATACGCAGTATTTT; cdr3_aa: CASRKGDTQYF
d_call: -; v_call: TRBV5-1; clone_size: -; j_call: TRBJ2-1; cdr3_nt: TGCGCCAGCAGCTTGGCCGGGAGCCGTCCCTACAATGAGCAGTTCTTC; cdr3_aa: CASSLAGSRPYNEQFF
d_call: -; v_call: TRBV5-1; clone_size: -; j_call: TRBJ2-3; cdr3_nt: TGCGCCAGCAGCTTGCGCCTCTCAGGGGTAAATACGCAGTATTTT; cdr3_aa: CASSLRLSGVNTQYF
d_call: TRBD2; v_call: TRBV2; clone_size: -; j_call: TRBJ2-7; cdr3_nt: TGTGCCAGCAGTCCGACTAGCGGGGGCCACGAGCAGTACTTC; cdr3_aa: CASSPTSGGHEQYF
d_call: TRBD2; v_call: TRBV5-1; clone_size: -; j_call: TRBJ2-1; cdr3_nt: TGCGCCAGCAGCGCTCTCCTAGCGGGAGGGGAGCAGTTCTTC; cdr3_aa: CASSALLAGGEQFF
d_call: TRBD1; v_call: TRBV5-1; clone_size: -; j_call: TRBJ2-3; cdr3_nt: TGCGCCAGCAGTCTTAGACAGGGGGCATCAGATACGCAGTATTTT; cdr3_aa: CASSLRQGASDTQYF
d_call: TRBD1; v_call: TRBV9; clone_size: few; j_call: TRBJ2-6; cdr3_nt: TGTGCCAGCAGCTTCAGGGGGCCTGGGGCCAACGTCCTGACTTTC; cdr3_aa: CASSFRGPGANVLTF
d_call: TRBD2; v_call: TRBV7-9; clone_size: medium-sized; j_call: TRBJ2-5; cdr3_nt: TGTGCCAGCAGCTCCGGGACTAGCGGATTCCAAGAGACCCAGTACTTC; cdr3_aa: CASSSGTSGFQETQYF
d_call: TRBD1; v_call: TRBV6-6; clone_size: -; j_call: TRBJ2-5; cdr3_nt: TGTGCCAGCAGCCGTGGGACAGGGCGCAGTCGGGAGACCCAGTACTTC; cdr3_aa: CASSRGTGRSRETQYF
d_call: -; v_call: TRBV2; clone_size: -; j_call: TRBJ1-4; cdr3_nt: TGTGCCAGCAGTCCCCTCGGGGGAGCTAATGAAAAACTGTTTTTT; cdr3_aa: CASSPLGGANEKLFF
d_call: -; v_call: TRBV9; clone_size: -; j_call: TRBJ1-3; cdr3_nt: TGTGCCAGCACCGGAGACAGCTCTGGAAACACCATATATTTT; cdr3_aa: CASTGDSSGNTIYF
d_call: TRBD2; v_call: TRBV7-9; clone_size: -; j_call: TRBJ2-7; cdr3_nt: TGTGCCAGCAGTTACGGACTAGCGGGCGTCCCCTACGAGCAGTACTTC; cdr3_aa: CASSYGLAGVPYEQYF
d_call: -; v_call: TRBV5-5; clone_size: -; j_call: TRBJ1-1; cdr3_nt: TGTGCCAGCAGGTTGTGGGGAGCCACTGAAGCTTTCTTT; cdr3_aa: CASRLWGATEAFF
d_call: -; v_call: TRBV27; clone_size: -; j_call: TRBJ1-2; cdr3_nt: TGTGCCAGCAGTTTATCCGGGGTGGATGGCTACACCTTC; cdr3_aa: CASSLSGVDGYTF
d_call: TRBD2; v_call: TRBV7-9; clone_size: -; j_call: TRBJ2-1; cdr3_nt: TGTGCCAGCAGCCCTACTAGCGGGGTTCGCAATGAGCAGTTCTTC; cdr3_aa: CASSPTSGVRNEQFF
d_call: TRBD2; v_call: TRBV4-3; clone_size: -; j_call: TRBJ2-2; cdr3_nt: TGCGCCAGCGGGGGGACTAGTTTGAACACCGGGGAGCTGTTTTTT; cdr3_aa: CASGGTSLNTGELFF
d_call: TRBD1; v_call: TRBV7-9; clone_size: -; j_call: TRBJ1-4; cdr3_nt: TGTGCCAGCAGGCGGGACAGGAATGAAAAACTGTTTTTT; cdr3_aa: CASRRDRNEKLFF
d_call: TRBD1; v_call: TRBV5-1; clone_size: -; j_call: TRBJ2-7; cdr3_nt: TGCGCCAGCAGCTTGGGGGACAGGTCCGAGCAGTACTTC; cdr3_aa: CASSLGDRSEQYF
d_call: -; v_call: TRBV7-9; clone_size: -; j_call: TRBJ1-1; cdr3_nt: TGTGCCAGCAGCGCGGACAAGAACACTGAAGCTTTCTTT; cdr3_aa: CASSADKNTEAFF
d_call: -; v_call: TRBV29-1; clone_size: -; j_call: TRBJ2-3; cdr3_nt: TGCAGCGCCAGGGAGGGGGCAGATACGCAGTATTTT; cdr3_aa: CSAREGADTQYF
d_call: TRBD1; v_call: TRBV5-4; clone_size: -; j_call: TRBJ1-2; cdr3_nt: TGTGCCAGCAGCTCGCCGGGACAGGGAACTAACTATGGCTACACCTTC; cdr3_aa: CASSSPGQGTNYGYTF
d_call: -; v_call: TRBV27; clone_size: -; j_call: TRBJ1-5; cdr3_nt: TGTGCCAGCAGTGTAACACTAAGTCAGCCCCAGCATTTT; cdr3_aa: CASSVTLSQPQHF
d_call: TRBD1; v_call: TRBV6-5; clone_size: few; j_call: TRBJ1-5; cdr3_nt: TGTGCCAGCAGCCCAGGGACAGGGAGATTTCAGCCCCAGCATTTT; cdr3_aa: CASSPGTGRFQPQHF
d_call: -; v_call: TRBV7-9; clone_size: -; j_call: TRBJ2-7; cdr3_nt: TGTGCCAGCAGCTTGCCAGGGACACACGAGCAGTACTTC; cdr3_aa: CASSLPGTHEQYF
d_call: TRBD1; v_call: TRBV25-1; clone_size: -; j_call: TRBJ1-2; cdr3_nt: TGTGCCAGCAGTGAATTGGGACAGGGGGTGAGGGATGGCTACACCTTC; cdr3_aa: CASSELGQGVRDGYTF
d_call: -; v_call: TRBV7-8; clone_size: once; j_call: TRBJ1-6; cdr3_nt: TGTGCCACCTCTGTGGAGAGTTCACCCCTCCACTTT; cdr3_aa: CATSVESSPLHF